The 6 T cell receptor beta chains reported below all come from one sample, sequenced in a study of PD-1 blockade in classical Hodgkin lymphoma. Time point in this sample: cycle 4 day 1 (C4D1), after less than seven weeks of nivolumab. After autologous stem cell transplantation all patients relapsed, and prior brentuximab vedotin exposure differed between cohorts. Magnetic negative selection, applied to thawed PBMCs, was used to isolate the CD8+ T cells. TCRdb's copy holds only in-frame clones and misses some; the assay was immunoSEQ multiplex PCR. The sample contains about 6,800 clones, about three fifths of which appear only once. The starting material was CD8+ T cells from blood, obtained before the fourth cycle of nivolumab. Receptors were obtained from a human donor with classical Hodgkin lymphoma.

This clone has a single count. The rearrangement links TRBV10-3 to TRBJ2-5, with 7 positions matching TRBD1. Matching the DNA end better, TRBJ2-7 makes the J call doubtful. Germline-derived CDR1 and CDR2 are ENHRY and SYGVKD. The CDR3 spans 14 residues. The CDR3 region is CAIAGTADTYEQYF. The CDR3 DNA sequence: TGTGCCATCGCCGGGACAGCGGATACCTACGAGCAGTACTTC.

By proportion, this clone is medium-sized. V and J are TRBV19 and TRBJ2-1; TRBD2 agrees at 9 bases. The CDR3 extends over 17 amino acids. The trim removed 5 bases at V and 4 bases at J, leaving 12 bases unmatched. CDR1 LNHDA and CDR2 SQIVND come from the germline V gene (reference sequence). The DNA for the CDR3 is TGTGCCAGTAGTGCCGGACTAGCGCCTAGAGCTTACAATGAGCAGTTCTTC. Translation gives CASSAGLAPRAYNEQFF. Complete variable domain (other parts from reference TRBV19 and TRBJ2-1): DGGITQSPKYLFRKEGQNVTLSCEQNLNHDAMYWYRQDPGQGLRLIYYSQIVNDFQKGDIAEGYSVSREKKESFPLTVTSAQKNPTAFYLCASSAGLAPRAYNEQFFGPGTRLTVL.

The sample holds a few counts of this clone. This chain uses TRBV18 with TRBJ2-3; 7 bases match TRBD2. V lost 0 bases to trimming and J lost 4 bases; unmatched junction nucleotides: 7. From germline, CDR1 is KGHSH and CDR2 LQKENI. CDR3 length equals 16 residues. The CDR3 nucleotides read TGTGCCAGCTCACCACCCCCGGGAGGCGACGCAGATACGCAGTATTTT. Translated: CASSPPPGGDADTQYF.

The chain employs TRBV19 and TRBJ1-1; 12 bases line up with TRBD1. The length of the CDR3 is 15 residues. V was clipped by 10 bases and J by 1 base; unmatched bases: 7. Germline V CDR1 and CDR2: LNHDA, SQIVND (reference sequence). The CDR3 nucleotides read TGTGCCACCGTCCCGGGACAGGGGGCGAACACTGAAGCTTTCTTT. Protein sequence: CATVPGQGANTEAFF.

The chain recombines TRBV2 with TRBJ2-1; tentatively, D is TRBD2 (5 bases). In germline, CDR1 is SNHLY, CDR2 FYNNEI. V lost 4 bases, J lost 1 base, and 11 bases lay in between. The CDR3 length is 15 residues. The CDR3 loop is CASSVGVTSYNEQFF. CDR3 in DNA: TGTGCCAGCAGTGTCGGGGTGACTTCCTACAATGAGCAGTTCTTC.

A few counts support this clone. The chain joins TRBV28 to TRBJ2-1; the D call may be TRBD1 or TRBD2 (5 bases each). CDR3 length: 13 amino acids. Germline-derived CDR1 and CDR2 are MDHEN and SYDVKM. The ends were cut back, 1 base at V and 10 bases at J, with 11 bases in the middle. CDR3 sequence reads: CASSLLIGGEQFF. The CDR3, as DNA: TGTGCCAGCAGTTTATTAATTGGGGGAGAGCAGTTCTTC.